This TCR beta chain stems from a study of T cells after yellow fever vaccination. The overall study: For low cell numbers, libraries were made with SMART-Seq v4 Ultra Low Input.

In making TCR cDNA, 5'RACE template switching added a universal primer site and UMIs to it. One entry per CDR3 protein, called by TCRdb with MiXCR from the 5' RACE reads. The sample has 100,000 to 150,000 distinct CDR3 sequences; around 7.7% are singletons. There are many counts of this clonotype. The antigen remains unidentified. Germline CDR1 reads ENHRY; CDR2 reads SYGVKD. Trimming pared 4 bases from V and 2 bases from J, leaving 13 bases between. The CDR3 contains 15 residues. General study findings and limits: Contamination of FACS-sorted repertoires by abundant clonotypes from the bulk population could occur. The booster saw the reappearance of most primary-vaccination clones (approximately 96% CD4, around 88% CD8).

The TCR sequence derives from a man between 18 and 35 years old who received the YFV17D yellow fever vaccine. This chain links TRBV10-3 with TRBJ2-3; TRBD2 is a possible D gene (6 bases). The material was CD4+ T cells sorted from PBMCs, obtained 9 to 10 days after the first yellow fever vaccination. The CDR3 sequence is CAISGPRGNTDTQYF. DNA of the CDR3: TGTGCCATCAGTGGCCCCCGGGGGAACACAGATACGCAGTATTTT.